The entry below describes one TCR beta chain. Its antigen remains unidentified. The record originates from a study of cytomegalovirus exposure and HLA in healthy donors. Study information: Counted in an early data release were about 85 million unique TCRs from HLA-typed donors.

Germline V CDR1 and CDR2: MDHEN, SYDVKM. J gave up 5 bases and V 7 bases, and 8 bases lay outside the gene matches. The CDR3 is made up of 15 amino acids. Overall study findings and caveats: TRBV6-2, TRBV6-3 and some other V segments were unresolvable in 87-base-pair reads. Cytomegalovirus status was reportedly diagnosed by the classifier with high specificity and sensitivity. Most subjects had HLA-A and HLA-B alleles reportedly predicted accurately by TCR beta sequences.

The PCR had 60 Vbeta and 13 Jbeta primers. Only in-frame clones appear in the TCRdb table, and some are missing; sequencing was by immunoSEQ multiplex PCR. The repertoire includes 150,000 to 200,000 clones, approximately 82% of them detected once, and about 8% sits in the top ten. The chain uses TRBV28 and TRBJ2-1; 10 nucleotides align to TRBD2. The sequenced material came from PBMCs. The receptor was isolated from a woman in her forties in good health and CMV-seropositive. The CDR3 DNA reads as TGTGCCAGCAACTTGGGACTAGCGCGAAACAATGAGCAGTTCTTC. Amino acid sequence: CASNLGLARNNEQFF.